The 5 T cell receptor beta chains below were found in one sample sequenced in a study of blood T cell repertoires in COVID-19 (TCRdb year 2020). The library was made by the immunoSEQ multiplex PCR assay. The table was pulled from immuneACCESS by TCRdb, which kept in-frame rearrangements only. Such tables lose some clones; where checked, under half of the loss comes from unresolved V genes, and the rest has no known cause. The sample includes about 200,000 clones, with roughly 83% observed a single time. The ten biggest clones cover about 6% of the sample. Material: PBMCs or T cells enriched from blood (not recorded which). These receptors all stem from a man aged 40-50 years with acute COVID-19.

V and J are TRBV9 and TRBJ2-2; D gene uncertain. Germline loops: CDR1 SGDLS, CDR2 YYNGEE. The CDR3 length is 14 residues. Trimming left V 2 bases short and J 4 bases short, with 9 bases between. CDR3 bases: TGTGCCAGCAGCGTCGTCGGCGGCACCGGGGAGCTGTTTTTT. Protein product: CASSVVGGTGELFF.

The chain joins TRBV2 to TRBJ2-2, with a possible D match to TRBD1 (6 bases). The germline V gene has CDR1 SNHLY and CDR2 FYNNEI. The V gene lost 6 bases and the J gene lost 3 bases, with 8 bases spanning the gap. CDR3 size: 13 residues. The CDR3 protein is CASRWTDTGELFF. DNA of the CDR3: TGTGCCAGCAGATGGACAGACACCGGGGAGCTGTTTTTT. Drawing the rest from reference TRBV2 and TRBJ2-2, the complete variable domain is EPEVTQTPSHQVTQMGQEVILRCVPISNHLYFYWYRQILGQKVEFLVSFYNNEISEKSEIFDDQFSVERPDGSNFTLKIRSTKLEDSAMYFCASRWTDTGELFFGEGSRLTVL.

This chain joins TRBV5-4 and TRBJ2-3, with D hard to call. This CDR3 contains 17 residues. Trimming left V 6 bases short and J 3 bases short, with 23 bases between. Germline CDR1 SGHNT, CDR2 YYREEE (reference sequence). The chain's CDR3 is CASTLGSRPPQTDTQYF. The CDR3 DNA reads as TGTGCCAGCACCCTAGGAAGCCGGCCCCCCCAGACAGATACGCAGTATTTT.

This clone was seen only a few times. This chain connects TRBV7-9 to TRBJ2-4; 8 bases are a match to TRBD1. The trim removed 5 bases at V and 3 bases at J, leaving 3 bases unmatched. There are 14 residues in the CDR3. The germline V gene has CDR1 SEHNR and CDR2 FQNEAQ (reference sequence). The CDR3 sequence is CASSLTGGKNIQYF. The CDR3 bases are TGTGCCAGCAGCCTAACAGGGGGCAAAAACATTCAGTACTTC.

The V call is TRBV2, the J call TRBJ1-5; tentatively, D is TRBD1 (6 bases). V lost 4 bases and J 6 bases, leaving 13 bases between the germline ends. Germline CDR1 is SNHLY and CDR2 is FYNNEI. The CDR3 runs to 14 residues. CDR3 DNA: TGTGCCAGCAGTGTAACAGGGAGGGGTCAGCCCCAGCATTTT. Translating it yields CASSVTGRGQPQHF.